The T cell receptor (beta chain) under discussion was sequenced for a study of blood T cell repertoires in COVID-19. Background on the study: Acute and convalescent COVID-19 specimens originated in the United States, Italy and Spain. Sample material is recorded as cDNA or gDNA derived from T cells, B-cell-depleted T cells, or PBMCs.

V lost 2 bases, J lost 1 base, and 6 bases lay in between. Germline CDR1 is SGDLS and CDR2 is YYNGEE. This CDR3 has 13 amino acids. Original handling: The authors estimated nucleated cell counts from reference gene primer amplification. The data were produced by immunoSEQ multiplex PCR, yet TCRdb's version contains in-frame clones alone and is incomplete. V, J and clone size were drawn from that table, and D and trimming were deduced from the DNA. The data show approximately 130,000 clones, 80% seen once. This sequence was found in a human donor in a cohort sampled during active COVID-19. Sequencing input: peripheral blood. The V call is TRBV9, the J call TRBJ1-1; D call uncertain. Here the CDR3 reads CASSVRPNTEAFF. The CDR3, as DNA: TGTGCCAGCAGCGTGCGGCCGAACACTGAAGCTTTCTTT. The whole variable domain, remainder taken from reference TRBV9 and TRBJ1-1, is DSGVTQTPKHLITATGQRVTLRCSPRSGDLSVYWYQQSLDQGLQFLIQYYNGEERAKGNILERFSAQQFPDLHSELNLSSLELGDSALYFCASSVRPNTEAFFGQGTRLTVV.